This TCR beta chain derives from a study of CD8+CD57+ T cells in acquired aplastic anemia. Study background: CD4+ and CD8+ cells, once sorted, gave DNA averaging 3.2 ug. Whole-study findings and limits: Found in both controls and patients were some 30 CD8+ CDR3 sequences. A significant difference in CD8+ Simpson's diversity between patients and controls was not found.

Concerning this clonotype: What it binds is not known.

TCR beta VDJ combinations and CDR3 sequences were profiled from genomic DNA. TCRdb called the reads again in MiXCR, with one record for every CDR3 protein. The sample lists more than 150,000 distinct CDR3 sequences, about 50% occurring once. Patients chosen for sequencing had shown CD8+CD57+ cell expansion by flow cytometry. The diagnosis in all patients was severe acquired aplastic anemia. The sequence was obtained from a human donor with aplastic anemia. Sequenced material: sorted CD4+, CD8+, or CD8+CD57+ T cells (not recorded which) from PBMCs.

The CDR3 loop reads CASSFGGGADQETQYF. The CDR3 DNA reads as TGTGCCAGCAGCTTCGGCGGGGGGGCTGACCAAGAGACCCAGTACTTC. The chain joins TRBV7-2 to TRBJ2-5, with TRBD2 matching 9 bases. The trim removed 3 bases at V and 0 bases at J, leaving 5 bases unmatched. Germline V gene lookup returns CDR1 SGHTA and CDR2 FQGNSA. The CDR3 length is 16 residues.